This T cell receptor beta chain originates from a study of radiotherapy plus CTLA-4 blockade in lung cancer. Whole-study findings and limits: Among blood TCR repertoires after radiotherapy plus ipilimumab, tumor-derived clones expanded. Increased serum interferon-beta after radiation also reportedly predicted response strongly.

This CDR3 spans 15 amino acids. Unmatched junction bases numbered 8, after V lost 7 bases and J lost 4 bases. Germline V CDR1 and CDR2: MNHEY, SMNVEV (reference sequence). Details on this clone: Its specificity is not known.

This table comes from immunoSEQ multiplex PCR, and its TCRdb copy is limited to in-frame clones, with some not included. The table includes about 68,000 clones, less than 80% detected once. Alongside CTLA-4 blockade with ipilimumab, patients with chemo-refractory metastatic non-small-cell lung cancer received focal radiation. This rearrangement joins TRBV27 to TRBJ1-1; 11 positions match TRBD1. Material: peripheral blood, obtained from a patient treated with radiotherapy plus ipilimumab. This receptor was identified in a human donor with non-small cell lung cancer who had a complete response to radiotherapy plus ipilimumab. Written as DNA, the CDR3 is TGTGCCAGCATTGCGGCCGGGACAGGGGGCACTGAAGCTTTCTTT. This encodes CASIAAGTGGTEAFF.